This T cell receptor (beta chain) derives from a study of blood T cell repertoires in COVID-19. Study as a whole: Researchers got acute and convalescent COVID-19 samples from the United States, Italy and Spain.

CDR1 and CDR2 from the germline V gene are MNHEY and SVGAGI. The length of the CDR3 is 15 residues. Trimming stripped 6 bases from V and 7 bases from J, with 19 bases between. During active infection, Seattle patients enrolled and were then monitored through disease. Original analysis: Using reference gene primer amplification, nucleated cell counts were estimated. The method was immunoSEQ multiplex PCR; TCRdb's version includes in-frame clones alone and lacks a portion of them. V and J calls and clone size come straight from that table; D and trimming were deduced from the DNA. The sample has fewer than 250,000 clones, roughly 83% seen once.

The chain has TRBV6-5 and TRBJ2-1; a weak D match, TRBD2 (5 bases). The sequence came from a woman aged 80 or older with COVID-19, enrolled during active disease. Sequencing used peripheral blood. The DNA for the CDR3 is TGTGCCAGCAGCCTCTGGCTAGGAGGAAGGAATGAGCAGTTCTTC. Translating gives CASSLWLGGRNEQFF.